This T cell receptor (beta chain) was identified in a study of cytomegalovirus exposure and HLA in healthy donors. Study outcomes and limitations: Upon later analysis, HLA-associated TCR beta chains proved more clonally expanded than other, equally common chains.

V was pared by 5 bases and J by 2 bases, with 11 bases between. The CDR3 covers 14 residues. In germline, CDR1 is SGHTA, CDR2 FQGNSA. As for this clone: Its antigen is as yet unknown.

PCR primers comprised 60 Vbeta and 13 Jbeta primers. Method: immunoSEQ multiplex PCR; TCRdb's copy keeps in-frame clones and lacks some. The data show around 120,000 clones, 80% to 85% seen once. The chain carries TRBV7-2 and TRBJ2-3; possibly TRBD2 for D (5 bases). Input material: PBMCs. The receptor comes from a woman aged 25 to 39 in good health and CMV-seronegative. Here the CDR3 DNA reads TGTGCCAGCAGCCGGGGAGTTTTCACAGATACGCAGTATTTT. This codes for CASSRGVFTDTQYF.